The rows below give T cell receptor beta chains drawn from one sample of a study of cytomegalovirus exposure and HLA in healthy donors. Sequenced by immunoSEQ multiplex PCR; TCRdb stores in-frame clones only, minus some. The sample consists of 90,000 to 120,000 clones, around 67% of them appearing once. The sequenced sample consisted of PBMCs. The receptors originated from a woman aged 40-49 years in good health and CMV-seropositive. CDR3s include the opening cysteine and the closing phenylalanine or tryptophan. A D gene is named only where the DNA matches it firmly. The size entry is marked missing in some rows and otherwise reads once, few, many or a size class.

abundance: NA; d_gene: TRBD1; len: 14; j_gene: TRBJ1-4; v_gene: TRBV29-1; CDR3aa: CSVVLTGLNEKLFF; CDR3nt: TGCAGCGTGGTCCTGACAGGGCTAAATGAAAAACTGTTTTTT
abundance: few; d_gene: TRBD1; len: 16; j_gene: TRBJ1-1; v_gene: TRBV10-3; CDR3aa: CAISNTGTGRGTEAFF; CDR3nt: TGTGCCATCAGTAATACGGGGACAGGGAGGGGCACTGAAGCTTTCTTT
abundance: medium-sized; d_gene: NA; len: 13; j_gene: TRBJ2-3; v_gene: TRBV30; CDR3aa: CAWSPAGADTQYF; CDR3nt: TGTGCCTGGAGTCCGGCGGGTGCAGATACGCAGTATTTT
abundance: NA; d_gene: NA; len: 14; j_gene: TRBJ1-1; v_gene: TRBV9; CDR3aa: CASSVRDKNTEAFF; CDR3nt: TGTGCCAGCAGCGTTCGGGACAAGAACACTGAAGCTTTCTTT
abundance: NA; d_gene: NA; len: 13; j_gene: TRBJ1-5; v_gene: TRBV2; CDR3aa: CASKTLENQPQHF; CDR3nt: TGTGCCAGCAAAACTTTAGAAAATCAGCCCCAGCATTTT
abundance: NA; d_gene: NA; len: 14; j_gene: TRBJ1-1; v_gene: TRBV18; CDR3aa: CASSPGPANTEAFF; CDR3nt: TGTGCCAGCTCACCAGGGCCCGCGAACACTGAAGCTTTCTTT
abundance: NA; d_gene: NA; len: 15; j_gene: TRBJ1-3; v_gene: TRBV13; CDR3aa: CASSFNYRAGNTIYF; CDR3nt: TGTGCCAGCAGCTTCAATTACAGGGCGGGAAACACCATATATTTT
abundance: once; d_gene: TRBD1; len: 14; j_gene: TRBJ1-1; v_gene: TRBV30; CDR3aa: CAWSRGQVNTEAFF; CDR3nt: TGTGCCTGGAGTAGAGGACAGGTGAACACTGAAGCTTTCTTT
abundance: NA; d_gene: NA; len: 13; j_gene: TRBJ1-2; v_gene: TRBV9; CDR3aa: CASSVDRDYGYTF; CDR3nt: TGTGCCAGCAGCGTAGACAGGGACTATGGCTACACCTTC
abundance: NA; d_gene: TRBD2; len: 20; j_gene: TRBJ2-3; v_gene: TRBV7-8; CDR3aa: CASSLLPSGAGGHGTDTQYF; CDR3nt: TGTGCCAGCAGCTTACTTCCGTCGGGTGCGGGGGGCCATGGCACAGATACGCAGTATTTT
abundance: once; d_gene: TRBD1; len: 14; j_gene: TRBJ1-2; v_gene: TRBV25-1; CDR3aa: CASSDPGQGRGYTF; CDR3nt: TGTGCCAGCAGTGACCCGGGACAGGGACGCGGCTACACCTTC
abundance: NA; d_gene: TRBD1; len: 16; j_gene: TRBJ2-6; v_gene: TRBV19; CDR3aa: CASRTTGGSGANVLTF; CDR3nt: TGTGCCAGTAGAACGACAGGGGGCTCTGGGGCCAACGTCCTGACTTTC
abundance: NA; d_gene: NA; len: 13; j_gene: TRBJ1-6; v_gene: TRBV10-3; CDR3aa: CAIRGQGHSPLHF; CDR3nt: TGTGCCATCAGGGGGCAGGGGCACTCACCCCTCCACTTT
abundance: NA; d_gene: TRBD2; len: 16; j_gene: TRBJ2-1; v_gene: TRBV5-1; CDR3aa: CASSFGGGAGYNEQFF; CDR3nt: TGCGCCAGCAGCTTCGGCGGGGGGGCCGGTTACAATGAGCAGTTCTTC
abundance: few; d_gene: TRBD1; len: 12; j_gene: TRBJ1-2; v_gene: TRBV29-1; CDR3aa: CSVAGQLYGYTF; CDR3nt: TGCAGCGTCGCGGGACAGCTCTATGGCTACACCTTC
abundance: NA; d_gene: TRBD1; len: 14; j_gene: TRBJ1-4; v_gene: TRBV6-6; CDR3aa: CASSDPGQGVKLFF; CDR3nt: TGTGCCAGCAGTGATCCGGGACAGGGAGTGAAACTGTTTTTT
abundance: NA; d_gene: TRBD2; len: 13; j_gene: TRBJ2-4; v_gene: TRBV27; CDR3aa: CASSPGLAYIQYF; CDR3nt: TGTGCCAGCAGTCCAGGACTAGCTTACATTCAGTACTTC
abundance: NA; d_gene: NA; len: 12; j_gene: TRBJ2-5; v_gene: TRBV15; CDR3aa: CATSSFRETQYF; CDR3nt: TGTGCCACCAGCAGCTTTAGAGAGACCCAGTACTTC
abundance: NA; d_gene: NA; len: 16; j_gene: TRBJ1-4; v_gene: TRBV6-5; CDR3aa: CASSYQVAVPNEKLFF; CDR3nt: TGTGCCAGCAGTTACCAGGTGGCAGTTCCTAATGAAAAACTGTTTTTT
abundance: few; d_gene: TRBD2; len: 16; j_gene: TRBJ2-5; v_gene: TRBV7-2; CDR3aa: CASTLGLSAGGETQYF; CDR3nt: TGTGCCAGCACCCTGGGCCTGAGCGCGGGGGGGGAGACCCAGTACTTC
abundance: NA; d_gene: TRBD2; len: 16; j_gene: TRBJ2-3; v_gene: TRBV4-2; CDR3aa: CASRRTSGASTDTQYF; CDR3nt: TGTGCCAGCAGACGGACTAGCGGGGCCAGCACAGATACGCAGTATTTT
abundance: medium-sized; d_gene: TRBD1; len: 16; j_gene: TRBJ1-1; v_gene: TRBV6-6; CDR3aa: CASSYSPKTGGTEAFF; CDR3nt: TGTGCCAGCAGTTACTCCCCTAAAACAGGGGGCACTGAAGCTTTCTTT
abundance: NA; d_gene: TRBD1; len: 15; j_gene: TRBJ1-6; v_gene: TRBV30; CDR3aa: CAWSARGQGNSPLHF; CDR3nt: TGTGCCTGGAGTGCCCGGGGACAGGGAAATTCACCCCTCCACTTT
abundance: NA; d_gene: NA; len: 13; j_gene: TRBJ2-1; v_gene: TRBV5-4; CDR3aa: CASSLGYYNEQFF; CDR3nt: TGTGCCAGCAGCCTGGGTTATTACAATGAGCAGTTCTTC
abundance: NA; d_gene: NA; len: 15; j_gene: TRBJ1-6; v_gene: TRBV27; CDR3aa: CASSYSTGSDSPLHF; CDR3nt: TGTGCCAGCAGTTACTCGACAGGTTCGGATTCACCCCTCCACTTT
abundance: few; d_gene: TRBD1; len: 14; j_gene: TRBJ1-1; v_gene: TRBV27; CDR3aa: CASNRQGPNTEAFF; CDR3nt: TGTGCCAGCAACCGACAGGGGCCGAACACTGAAGCTTTCTTT
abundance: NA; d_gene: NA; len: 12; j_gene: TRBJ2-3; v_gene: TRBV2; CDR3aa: CASSVSTDTQYF; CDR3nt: TGTGCCAGCAGCGTAAGCACAGATACGCAGTATTTT
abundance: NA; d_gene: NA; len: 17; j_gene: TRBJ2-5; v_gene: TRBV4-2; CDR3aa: CASSQEVGGGAGETQYF; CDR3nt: TGTGCCAGCAGCCAAGAAGTGGGAGGGGGGGCAGGGGAGACCCAGTACTTC
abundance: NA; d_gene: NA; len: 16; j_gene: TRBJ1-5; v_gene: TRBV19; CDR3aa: CASSILGAYSNQPQHF; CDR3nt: TGTGCCAGTAGTATCCTTGGGGCATATAGCAATCAGCCCCAGCATTTT
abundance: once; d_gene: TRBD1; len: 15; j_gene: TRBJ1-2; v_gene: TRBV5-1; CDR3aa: CASSLASGQEGGYTF; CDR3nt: TGCGCCAGCAGCTTGGCATCGGGACAGGAGGGAGGCTACACCTTC
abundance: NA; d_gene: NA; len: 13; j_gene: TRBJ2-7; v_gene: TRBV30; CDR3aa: CAWRANRVSEQYF; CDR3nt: TGTGCCTGGAGGGCGAACAGGGTAAGCGAGCAGTACTTC
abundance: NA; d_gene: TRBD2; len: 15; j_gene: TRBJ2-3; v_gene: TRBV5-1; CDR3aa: CASSLAGTSGDTQYF; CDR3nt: TGCGCCAGCAGCTTGGCCGGGACTAGCGGGGATACGCAGTATTTT
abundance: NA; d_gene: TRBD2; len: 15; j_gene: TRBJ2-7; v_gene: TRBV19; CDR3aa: CASSGLAGSSYEQYF; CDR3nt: TGTGCCAGTAGCGGACTAGCGGGGAGCTCCTACGAGCAGTACTTC
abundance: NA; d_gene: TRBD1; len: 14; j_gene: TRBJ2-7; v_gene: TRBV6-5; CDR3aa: CATMRGRIPYEQYF; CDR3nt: TGTGCCACCATGAGGGGGCGCATTCCCTACGAGCAGTACTTC
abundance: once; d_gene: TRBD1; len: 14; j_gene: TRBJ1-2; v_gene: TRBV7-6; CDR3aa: CASSSSGGADGYTF; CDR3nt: TGTGCCAGCAGCTCTTCAGGGGGCGCGGATGGCTACACCTTC
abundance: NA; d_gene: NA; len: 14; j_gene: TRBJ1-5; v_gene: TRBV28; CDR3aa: CASSLSRVNQPQHF; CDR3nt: TGTGCCAGCAGTTTGTCCAGGGTCAATCAGCCCCAGCATTTT
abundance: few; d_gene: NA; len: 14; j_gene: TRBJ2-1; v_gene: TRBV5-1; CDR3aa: CASSLDTGSDEQFF; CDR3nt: TGCGCCAGCAGCTTGGACACAGGGTCAGATGAGCAGTTCTTC
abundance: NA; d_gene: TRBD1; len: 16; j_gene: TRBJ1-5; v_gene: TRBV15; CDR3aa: CATSRVNRGVGQPQHF; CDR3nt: TGTGCCACCAGCAGAGTTAACAGGGGGGTCGGTCAGCCCCAGCATTTT
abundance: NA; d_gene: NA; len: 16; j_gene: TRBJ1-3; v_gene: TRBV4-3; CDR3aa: CASSQVVGAGGNTIYF; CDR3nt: TGCGCCAGCAGCCAAGTTGTGGGCGCGGGCGGAAACACCATATATTTT
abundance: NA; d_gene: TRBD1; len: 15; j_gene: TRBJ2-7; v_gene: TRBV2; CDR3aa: CASSEGLGQSYEQYF; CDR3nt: TGTGCCAGCAGTGAAGGATTGGGACAGTCCTACGAGCAGTACTTC
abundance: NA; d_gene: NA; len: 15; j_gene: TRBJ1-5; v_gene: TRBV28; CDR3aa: CASSRGPGSNQPQHF; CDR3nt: TGTGCCAGCAGCCGCGGTCCCGGGAGCAATCAGCCCCAGCATTTT
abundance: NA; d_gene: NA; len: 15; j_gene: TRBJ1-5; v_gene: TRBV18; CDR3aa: CASSPSRTDNQPQHF; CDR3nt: TGTGCCAGCTCACCGAGTCGGACAGATAATCAGCCCCAGCATTTT